Following are 26 T cell receptor beta chains from one sample sequenced in a study of T cell responses to AZD1222 COVID-19 vaccine. Data came from immunoSEQ multiplex PCR; TCRdb stores just in-frame clones and leaves some out. The top ten hold around 5.3% of the sample, which has approximately 130,000 clones, roughly 88% seen once. Sequenced material: peripheral blood, taken 28 days after the second AZD1222 dose. These receptor sequences come from an adult who received the AZD1222 COVID-19 vaccine.

In its sample, this clone was seen once. The rearrangement links TRBV7-2 to TRBJ2-3, with D possibly being TRBD2 (5 bases). Germline V gives CDR1 SGHTA, CDR2 FQGNSA. This CDR3 spans 14 amino acids. V was clipped by 3 bases and J by 2 bases, with 9 bases between them. CDR3 residues: CASSLPSPTDTQYF. In DNA, the CDR3 is TGTGCCAGCAGCTTGCCTAGCCCCACAGATACGCAGTATTTT.

The J gene is TRBJ2-2, the V gene TRBV30; D unresolved. CDR1 is GTSNPN and CDR2 is SVGIG in the germline V gene (reference sequence). The CDR3 covers 13 residues. Trimming removed 0 bases at V and 4 bases at J, with 6 bases between. CDR3 DNA: TGTGCCTGGAGTGTCGACCTCACCGGGGAGCTGTTTTTT. Protein: CAWSVDLTGELFF.

The chain joins TRBV7-9 to TRBJ2-2, with 10 bases fitting TRBD1. Per the germline V gene, CDR1 is SEHNR and CDR2 is FQNEAQ (reference sequence). This CDR3 has 16 residues. Losses at the gene ends were 4 bases for V and 6 bases for J; bases not matched to a gene: 8. The DNA for the CDR3 is TGTGCCAGCAGCTCGATCCGGGACAGGGGAGCCGGGGAGCTGTTTTTT. Translation: CASSSIRDRGAGELFF.

The genes are TRBV3-1 (or the pseudogene TRBV3-2) and TRBJ1-3; D unresolved. Per germline, CDR1 LGHDT and CDR2 YNNKEL (reference sequence). V was cut by 10 bases and J by 4 bases, with 14 bases left in between. The length of the CDR3 is 13 residues. The CDR3 sequence is CATSPGEGNTIYF. In DNA, the CDR3 is TGTGCCACCTCCCCGGGAGAAGGAAACACCATATATTTT.

This chain uses TRBV20-1 with TRBJ2-1; the D gene is possibly TRBD1 (6 bases). Germline loops: CDR1 DFQATT, CDR2 SNEGSKA (reference sequence). The CDR3 totals 10 residues. Trimming removed 6 bases from V and 9 bases from J, with 9 bases in between. The CDR3 here is CSARGIEQFF. Here the CDR3 DNA reads TGCAGTGCCAGGGGCATTGAGCAGTTCTTC.

A note on this clone: Additional DNA sequences in this sample encode the identical CDR3. The chain has TRBV3-1 (or the pseudogene TRBV3-2) and TRBJ2-1; D call uncertain. Trimming took 2 bases from V and 6 from J, leaving 2 bases between them. The CDR3 contains 11 residues. Germline-derived CDR1 and CDR2 are LGHDT and YNNKEL (reference sequence). Here the CDR3 reads CASSQLNEQFF. DNA for the CDR3: TGTGCCAGCAGCCAACTCAATGAGCAGTTCTTC.

CDR3 residues: CASSLGDRGRAFF. The CDR3 nucleotides are TGCGCCAGCAGCTTGGGGGACAGGGGTCGGGCTTTCTTT. The chain is built from TRBV5-1 and TRBJ1-1; 10 positions agree with TRBD1. Germline assignment: CDR1 SGHRS and CDR2 YFSETQ. J gave up 11 bases and V 0 bases, and 4 bases lay outside the gene matches. This CDR3 region has 13 residues. Complete variable domain (other parts from reference TRBV5-1 and TRBJ1-1): KAGVTQTPRYLIKTRGQQVTLSCSPISGHRSVSWYQQTPGQGLQFLFEYFSETQRNKGNFPGRFSGRQFSNSRSEMNVSTLELGDSALYLCASSLGDRGRAFFGQGTRLTVV.

V is TRBV5-1 and J is TRBJ1-1, with 9 bases fitting TRBD1. Germline V gene lookup returns CDR1 SGHRS and CDR2 YFSETQ. CDR3 length equals 14 residues. V lost 4 bases, J lost 1 base, and 2 bases stayed unmatched. The CDR3 loop is CASSVQGANTEAFF. CDR3 nucleotides: TGCGCCAGCAGCGTACAGGGGGCGAACACTGAAGCTTTCTTT.

The chain uses TRBV4-3 and TRBJ2-1; 7 positions match TRBD2. CDR3 size: 14 residues. Germline lookup yields CDR1 LGHNA and CDR2 YSLEER. V was clipped by 4 bases and J by 7 bases; unmatched bases: 7. CDR3 in amino acids: CASSLGGLSNEQFF. CDR3 bases: TGCGCCAGCAGCCTCGGGGGGTTGTCGAATGAGCAGTTCTTC.

The rearrangement joins TRBV24-1 to TRBJ1-2, with D unresolved. The length of the CDR3 is 13 residues. The V gene lost 5 bases and the J gene lost 4 bases, with 10 bases spanning the gap. Germline loops: CDR1 KGHDR, CDR2 SFDVKD. CDR3 in DNA: TGTGCCACCAGTGGCACGTCACTCTATGGCTACACCTTC. Amino acids: CATSGTSLYGYTF.

The rearrangement links TRBV5-1 to TRBJ1-1, with a tentative D call TRBD1 (5 bases). Germline CDR1 reads SGHRS; CDR2 reads YFSETQ. This CDR3 is built from 13 residues. V was shortened by 5 bases and J by 0 bases, with 8 bases between the two germline ends. CDR3 DNA: TGCGCCAGCAGGACAGACGTGAACACTGAAGCTTTCTTT. This translates into CASRTDVNTEAFF.

This chain joins TRBV28 and TRBJ2-5, with 8 positions matching TRBD1. This CDR3 comprises 15 residues. From germline, CDR1 is MDHEN and CDR2 SYDVKM. V lost 4 bases, J lost 5 bases, and 9 bases stayed unmatched. In DNA form, the CDR3 reads TGTGCCAGCAGTTCCACGGAGACAGGGGTGGAGACCCAGTACTTC. It yields the protein CASSSTETGVETQYF.

V and J are TRBV5-1 and TRBJ2-7; 9 bases are shared with TRBD1. Germline loops: CDR1 SGHRS, CDR2 YFSETQ. V shed 4 bases, J shed 3 bases, and the junction held 5 bases outside the gene matches. The CDR3 runs 14 residues. The CDR3 nucleotides read TGCGCCAGCAGCCTGGGACAGGGAAGCTACGAGCAGTACTTC. It is translated as CASSLGQGSYEQYF.

This rearrangement joins TRBV6-5 to TRBJ1-1; 8 nucleotides line up with TRBD1. CDR3 length: 15 amino acids. Per germline, CDR1 MNHEY and CDR2 SVGAGI. The J segment lost 3 bases and the V segment lost 6 bases, leaving 9 bases of the junction unmatched. The CDR3 region has the DNA TGTGCCAGCAGCCGTCCGACAGGGGAGTACACTGAAGCTTTCTTT. Translated, it gives CASSRPTGEYTEAFF.

Regarding this clone: Within the sample, other DNA sequences also encode this same CDR3. V is TRBV7-2 and J is TRBJ2-3; no firm D call. Deletions cut 2 bases from V and 3 bases from J, with 6 bases between. The CDR3 is made up of 13 amino acids. CDR1 is SGHTA and CDR2 is FQGNSA in the germline V gene. Here the CDR3 reads CASSLSRTDTQYF. CDR3 nucleotide sequence: TGTGCCAGCAGCTTATCTAGGACAGATACGCAGTATTTT. Variable domain in full (rest from reference TRBV7-2 and TRBJ2-3): GAGVSQSPSNKVTEKGKDVELRCDPISGHTALYWYRQSLGQGLEFLIYFQGNSAPDKSGLPSDRFSAERTGGSVSTLTIQRTQQEDSAVYLCASSLSRTDTQYFGPGTRLTVL.

CDR3 in DNA: TGCGCCAGCGGCGCGGCGTCCTCGTCCGGGGAGCTGTTTTTT. Its protein product is CASGAASSSGELFF. The chain uses TRBV5-1 and TRBJ2-2; no reliable D call. Trimming stripped 7 bases from V and 6 bases from J, with 16 bases between. This CDR3 has 14 amino acids. The germline V gene encodes CDR1 SGHRS and CDR2 YFSETQ.

The gene calls are TRBV18 and TRBJ1-1; no reliable D call. V lost 3 bases, J lost 2 bases, and 10 bases lay in between. Per germline, CDR1 KGHSH and CDR2 LQKENI. The CDR3 loop spans 14 amino acids. The CDR3 sequence is CASSPSGGNTEAFF. CDR3 nucleotides: TGTGCCAGCTCACCGAGCGGTGGAAACACTGAAGCTTTCTTT.

The chain employs TRBV19 and TRBJ2-7; 9 nucleotides match TRBD2. This CDR3 is built from 16 residues. CDR1 is LNHDA, CDR2 SQIVND, per germline (reference sequence). With 2 bases clipped from V and 3 bases from J, the junction kept 8 bases outside the gene matches. CDR3 in DNA: TGTGCCAGTAGTATATCGGGGCGGGAGGGCCTCTACGAGCAGTACTTC. As protein: CASSISGREGLYEQYF. Full variable domain (outside the CDR3, taken from reference TRBV19 and TRBJ2-7): DGGITQSPKYLFRKEGQNVTLSCEQNLNHDAMYWYRQDPGQGLRLIYYSQIVNDFQKGDIAEGYSVSREKKESFPLTVTSAQKNPTAFYLCASSISGREGLYEQYFGPGTRLTVT.

This rearrangement joins TRBV6-4 to TRBJ1-3; D is possibly TRBD1 (5 bases). V lost 7 bases to trimming and J lost 0 bases, with 10 bases between them. The CDR3 is 14 amino acids. The germline CDR1 and CDR2 sequences are MRHNA and SNTAGT. The CDR3 DNA reads as TGTGCCAGCACCAAGAGGGGCTCTGGAAACACCATATATTTT. Translating gives CASTKRGSGNTIYF.

The chain uses TRBV9 and TRBJ1-3; D is undetermined. This CDR3 region has 15 residues. V gave up 1 base and J gave up 2 bases, with 10 bases separating them. Germline V gives CDR1 SGDLS, CDR2 YYNGEE. Here the CDR3 DNA reads TGTGCCAGCAGCGTAAGTGCGAATCCTGGAAACACCATATATTTT. Protein sequence: CASSVSANPGNTIYF.

The chain links TRBV18 to TRBJ1-4; D is possibly TRBD1 (5 bases). Germline V CDR1 and CDR2: KGHSH, LQKENI. V was clipped by 0 bases and J by 7 bases, with 12 bases between them. There are 15 residues in the CDR3. CDR3 amino acids: CASSPPAARGEKLFF. For the CDR3, the DNA is TGTGCCAGCTCACCACCAGCGGCGAGGGGTGAAAAACTGTTTTTT.

The chain uses TRBV9 and TRBJ2-2, with a weak D call TRBD2 (6 bases). Germline lookup yields CDR1 SGDLS and CDR2 YYNGEE. The CDR3 length is 15 residues. V was trimmed by 2 bases and J by 0 bases, leaving 8 bases between them. The CDR3 loop reads CASSVGTANTGELFF. The CDR3 nucleotides read TGTGCCAGCAGCGTTGGGACTGCGAACACCGGGGAGCTGTTTTTT.

This chain's CDR3 is CASRQRGGRGTSYNEQFF. DNA for the CDR3: TGTGCCAGTAGGCAACGAGGGGGGCGGGGGACCTCCTACAATGAGCAGTTCTTC. The V gene is TRBV19, the J gene TRBJ2-1; tentatively, D is TRBD2 (7 bases). V gave up 6 bases and J gave up 0 bases, with 21 bases separating them. Germline V gene data show CDR1 as LNHDA and CDR2 as SQIVND (reference sequence). This CDR3 contains 18 residues.

The rearrangement uses TRBV19 and TRBJ2-3; weak D call: TRBD2 (5 bases). The CDR3 extends over 12 amino acids. Trimming cost V 8 bases and J 0 bases, with 6 bases left between them. Germline lookup yields CDR1 LNHDA and CDR2 SQIVND (reference sequence). The CDR3 sequence is CASRRSTDTQYF. CDR3 sequence (DNA): TGTGCCAGTCGGAGGAGCACAGATACGCAGTATTTT.

The chain recombines TRBV2 with TRBJ1-2, with D perhaps matching TRBD1 (5 bases). Trimming shortened V by 0 bases and J by 8 bases, and 16 bases separated the two germline ends. Germline V CDR1 and CDR2: SNHLY, FYNNEI. The CDR3 covers 15 residues. The CDR3 loop is CASSEAWEGIGGYTF. Written as DNA, the CDR3 is TGTGCCAGCAGTGAAGCGTGGGAGGGGATTGGCGGCTACACCTTC.

This chain uses TRBV7-9 with TRBJ1-2, with D hard to call. V lost 1 base and J 3 bases, leaving 9 bases between the germline ends. In germline, CDR1 is SEHNR, CDR2 FQNEAQ (reference sequence). The CDR3 extends over 14 amino acids. The DNA of the CDR3 is TGTGCCAGCAGCTTAGGAGAGACGGACTATGGCTACACCTTC. Translated: CASSLGETDYGYTF.